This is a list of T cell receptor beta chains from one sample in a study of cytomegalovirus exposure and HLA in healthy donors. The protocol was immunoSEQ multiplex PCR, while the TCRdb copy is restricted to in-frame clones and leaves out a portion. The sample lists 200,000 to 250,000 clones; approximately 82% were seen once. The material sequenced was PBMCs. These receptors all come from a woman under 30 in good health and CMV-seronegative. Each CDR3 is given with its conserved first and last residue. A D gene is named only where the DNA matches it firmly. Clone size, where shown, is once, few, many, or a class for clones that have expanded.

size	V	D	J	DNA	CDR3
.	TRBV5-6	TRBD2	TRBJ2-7	TGTGCCAGCAGCTTGGCCGGGACTAGCGGGAGGGACTCCTACGAGCAGTACTTC	CASSLAGTSGRDSYEQYF
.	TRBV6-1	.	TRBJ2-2	TGTGCCAGCAGTGTGTCAGGGCGGAACACCGGGGAGCTGTTTTTT	CASSVSGRNTGELFF
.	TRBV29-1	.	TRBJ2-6	TGCAGCGTTGAAGAGCTCTCTGGGGCCAACGTCCTGACTTTC	CSVEELSGANVLTF
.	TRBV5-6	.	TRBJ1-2	TGTGCCAGCAGCTTCGAGGGTATTCGTGGCTACACCTTC	CASSFEGIRGYTF
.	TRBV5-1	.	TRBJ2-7	TGCGCCAGCAGCCACGACGGCCCCTACGAGCAGTACTTC	CASSHDGPYEQYF
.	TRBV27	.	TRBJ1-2	TGTGCCAGCAAGAACTCGGCAGCCTATGGCTACACCTTC	CASKNSAAYGYTF
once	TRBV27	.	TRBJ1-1	TGTGCCAGCAGGCCATGGGGGGCAGAGGCTGAAGCTTTCTTT	CASRPWGAEAEAFF
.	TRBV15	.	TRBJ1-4	TGTGCCACCAGCAGAGCCTTCGTGGGGCGGAGGGAAAAACTGTTTTTT	CATSRAFVGRREKLFF
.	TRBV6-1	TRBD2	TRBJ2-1	TGTGCCAGCAGTGCTCCGGCGGGAGGCTCCTACAATGAGCAGTTCTTC	CASSAPAGGSYNEQFF
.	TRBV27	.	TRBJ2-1	TGTGCCAGTAGGGACCAGGGGGGCTATGAGCAGTTCTTC	CASRDQGGYEQFF
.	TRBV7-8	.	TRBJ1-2	TGTGCCAGCAGCTCCCGGACGGGGGCCGGCTACACCTTC	CASSSRTGAGYTF
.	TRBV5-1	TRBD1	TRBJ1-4	TGCGCCAGCAGCACAGGGGGGAGAAATGAAAAACTGTTTTTT	CASSTGGRNEKLFF
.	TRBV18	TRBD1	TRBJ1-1	TGTGCCAGCTCACCACGGACAGGGGACACTGAAGCTTTCTTT	CASSPRTGDTEAFF
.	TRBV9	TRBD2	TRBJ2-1	TGTGCCAGCAGCGGAGGACTAGTTCCCCATGAGCAGTTCTTC	CASSGGLVPHEQFF
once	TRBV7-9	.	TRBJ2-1	TGTGCCAGCATCCACCCCTCTAGGAATGAGCAGTTCTTC	CASIHPSRNEQFF
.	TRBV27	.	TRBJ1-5	TGTGCCAGCAGTTTGGGAACTGGGATTAGGCCCCAGCATTTT	CASSLGTGIRPQHF
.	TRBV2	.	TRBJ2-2	TGTGCCAGCAAGCGAACGGACAAGAACACCGGGGAGCTGTTTTTT	CASKRTDKNTGELFF
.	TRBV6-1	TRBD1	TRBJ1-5	TGTGCCAGCAGGCCCACAGGGGAGAGCAATCAGCCCCAGCATTTT	CASRPTGESNQPQHF
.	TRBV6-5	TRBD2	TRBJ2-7	TGTGCCAGCGCCCGGACTAGCGGAAACTACGAGCAGTACTTC	CASARTSGNYEQYF
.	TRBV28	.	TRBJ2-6	TGTGCCAGCAGTACCGAGGGCACTGGGGCCAACGTCCTGACTTTC	CASSTEGTGANVLTF
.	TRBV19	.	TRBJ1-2	TGTGCCAGTAGTATAGGCGGGACGGCCCCCTATGGCTACACCTTC	CASSIGGTAPYGYTF
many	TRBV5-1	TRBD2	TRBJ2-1	TGCGCCAGCAGCTTGGATGCTAGCGGGGGGCCCTACAATGAGCAGTTCTTC	CASSLDASGGPYNEQFF
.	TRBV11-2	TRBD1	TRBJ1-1	TGTGCCAGCAGCTTAGGGGGACAGGGGGCGCCTGAAGCTTTCTTT	CASSLGGQGAPEAFF
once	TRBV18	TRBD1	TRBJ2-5	TGTGCCAGCTCACTGACTGGACAGGGGGGACAAGAGACCCAGTACTTC	CASSLTGQGGQETQYF
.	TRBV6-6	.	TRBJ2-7	TGTGCCAGCAGAAATTCTGGACGAAGCTCCTACGAGCAGTACTTC	CASRNSGRSSYEQYF
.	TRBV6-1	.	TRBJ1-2	TGTGCCAGCAGTAAATGGCTGGGATTTAACTATGGCTACACCTTC	CASSKWLGFNYGYTF
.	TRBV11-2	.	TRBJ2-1	TGTGCCAGCAGCTTAGTAGTGGGGCGGGCGGGTCCGGATGAGCAGTTCTTC	CASSLVVGRAGPDEQFF
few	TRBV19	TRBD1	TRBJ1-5	TGTGCCAGTAGTCCCGGCGGCGGCAGGGGGAGAAGTCAGCCCCAGCATTTT	CASSPGGGRGRSQPQHF
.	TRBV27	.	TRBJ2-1	TGTGCCAGCAGTTTAGGGGGTTTTGAGCAGTTCTTC	CASSLGGFEQFF
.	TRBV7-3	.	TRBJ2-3	TGTGCCAGCAGCTTAGGGCGGGGCGACGTCACAGATACGCAGTATTTT	CASSLGRGDVTDTQYF
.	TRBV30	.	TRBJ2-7	TGTGCCTGGAGTGTAGAAATCGACGAGCAGTACTTC	CAWSVEIDEQYF
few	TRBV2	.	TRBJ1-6	TGTGCCAGCAGTTTATATAACAGGGACCTTGGATCACCCCTCCACTTT	CASSLYNRDLGSPLHF
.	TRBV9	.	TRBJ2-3	TGTGCCAGCAGCCCCGGGGGCAGGGCCAAGACAGATACGCAGTATTTT	CASSPGGRAKTDTQYF
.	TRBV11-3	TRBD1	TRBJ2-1	TGTGCCAGCAGCCTGAGACAGGGGAGCTACAATGAGCAGTTCTTC	CASSLRQGSYNEQFF
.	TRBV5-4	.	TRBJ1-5	TGTGCCAGCAGCTTGGGACCCTCGAGGACACGAAGCAATCAGCCCCAGCATTTT	CASSLGPSRTRSNQPQHF
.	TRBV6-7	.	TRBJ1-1	TGTGCCAGCAGTTACGATGGCAGGGAAAAACATCACACTGAAGCTTTCTTT	CASSYDGREKHHTEAFF
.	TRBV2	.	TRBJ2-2	TGTGCCAGCAGTACCGGGAGAGGTACCGGGGAGCTGTTTTTT	CASSTGRGTGELFF
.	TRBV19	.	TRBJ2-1	TGTGCCAGTAGTCAAATAGGGGACATTTACAATGAGCAGTTCTTC	CASSQIGDIYNEQFF
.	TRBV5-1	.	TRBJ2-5	TGCGCCAGCAGCTTGTCAACCACCCAAGAGACCCAGTACTTC	CASSLSTTQETQYF
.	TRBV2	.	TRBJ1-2	TGTGCCAGCAAAAGGGAGGCGAACTATGGCTACACCTTC	CASKREANYGYTF
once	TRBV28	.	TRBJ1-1	TGTGCCAGCAGTTCGGGGGGTAGGCTTGGCACTGAAGCTTTCTTT	CASSSGGRLGTEAFF
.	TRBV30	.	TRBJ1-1	TGTGCCTGGGGGGGGATGGAAGCTTTCTTT	CAWGGMEAFF
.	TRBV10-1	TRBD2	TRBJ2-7	TGCGCCAGCACCAACCCTGGGAGGGATGACTACGAGCAGTACTTC	CASTNPGRDDYEQYF
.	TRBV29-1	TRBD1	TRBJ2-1	TGCAGCGTTGACCGGACAGGGGGAGGCGATGAGCAGTTCTTC	CSVDRTGGGDEQFF
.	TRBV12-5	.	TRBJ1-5	TGTGCTAGTGGTTTGGTACGAGTTCGGGCGGCATATAATCAGCCCCAGCATTTT	CASGLVRVRAAYNQPQHF
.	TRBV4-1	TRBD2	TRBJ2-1	TGCGCCAGCAGCCTCGTACTAGCGGGGGGGTACAATGAGCAGTTCTTC	CASSLVLAGGYNEQFF
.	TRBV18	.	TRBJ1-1	TGTGCCAGCTCACCACTTGAGGGGGGGAACACTGAAGCTTTCTTT	CASSPLEGGNTEAFF
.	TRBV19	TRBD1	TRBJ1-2	TGTGCCAGCCAGTTCACCGGGACAGGAATAAATGGCTACACCTTC	CASQFTGTGINGYTF
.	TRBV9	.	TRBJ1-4	TGTGCCAGCAGCCCTTGGGGTAGTACAACTAATGAAAAACTGTTTTTT	CASSPWGSTTNEKLFF
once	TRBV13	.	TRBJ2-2	TGTGCCAGCAGCCTGGACAGCTGGGAGCTGTTTTTT	CASSLDSWELFF
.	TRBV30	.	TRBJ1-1	TGTGCCTGGTCCGGGACCGTGAACACTGAAGCTTTCTTT	CAWSGTVNTEAFF
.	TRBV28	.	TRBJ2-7	TGTGCCAGCAGTTTATGGCCGACAGAATACGAGCAGTACTTC	CASSLWPTEYEQYF
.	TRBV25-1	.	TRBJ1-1	TGTGCCAGCAGTCGCCCCGGTGGGTTTACTGAAGCTTTCTTT	CASSRPGGFTEAFF
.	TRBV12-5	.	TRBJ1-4	TGTGCTAGTGGTTTCCGACAGGCGGGGTGGCTGGGAGCAACTAATGAAAAACTGTTTTTT	CASGFRQAGWLGATNEKLFF
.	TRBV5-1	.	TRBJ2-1	TGCGCCAGCGGGAAACAGGAGTCCTACAATGAGCAGTTCTTC	CASGKQESYNEQFF
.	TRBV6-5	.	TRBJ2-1	TGTGCCAGCTGTAGGCGCAGGGATAACAATGAGCAGTTCTTC	CASCRRRDNNEQFF
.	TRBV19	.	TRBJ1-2	TGTGCCAGTAGTATAGGTCCTAGCTATGGCTACACCTTC	CASSIGPSYGYTF
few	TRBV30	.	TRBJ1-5	TGTGCCTGGAGTGTACAGACAATCAATCAGCCCCAGCATTTT	CAWSVQTINQPQHF
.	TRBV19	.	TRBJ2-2	TGTGCCAGTAGTATAGGCGGGGCGAACACCGGGGAGCTGTTTTTT	CASSIGGANTGELFF
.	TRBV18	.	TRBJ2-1	TGTGCCAGCTCACTACCGGGGACCCTCTACAATGAGCAGTTCTTC	CASSLPGTLYNEQFF